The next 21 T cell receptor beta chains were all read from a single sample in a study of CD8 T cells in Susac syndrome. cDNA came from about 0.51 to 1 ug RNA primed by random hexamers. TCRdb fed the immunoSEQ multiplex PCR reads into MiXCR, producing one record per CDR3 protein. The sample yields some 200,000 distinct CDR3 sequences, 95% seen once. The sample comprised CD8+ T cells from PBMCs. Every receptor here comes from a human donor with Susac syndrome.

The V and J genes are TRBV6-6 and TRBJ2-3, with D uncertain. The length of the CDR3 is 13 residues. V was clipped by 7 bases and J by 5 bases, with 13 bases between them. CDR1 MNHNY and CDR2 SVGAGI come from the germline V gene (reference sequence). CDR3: CASTPPLLDTQYF. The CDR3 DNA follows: TGTGCCAGCACCCCCCCGCTCCTAGATACGCAGTATTTT.

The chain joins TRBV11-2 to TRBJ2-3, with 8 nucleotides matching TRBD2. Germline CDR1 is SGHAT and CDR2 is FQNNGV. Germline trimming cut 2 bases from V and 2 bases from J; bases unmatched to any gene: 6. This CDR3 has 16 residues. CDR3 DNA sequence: TGTGCCAGCAGCTTACGCGGGAGGACCAACACAGATACGCAGTATTTT. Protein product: CASSLRGRTNTDTQYF.

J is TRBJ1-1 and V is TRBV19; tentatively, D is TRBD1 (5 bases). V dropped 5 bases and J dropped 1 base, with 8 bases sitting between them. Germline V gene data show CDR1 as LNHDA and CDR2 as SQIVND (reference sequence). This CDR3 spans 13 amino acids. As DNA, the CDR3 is TGTGCCAGTAGTGCCACAGGGAACACTGAAGCTTTCTTT. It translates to CASSATGNTEAFF.

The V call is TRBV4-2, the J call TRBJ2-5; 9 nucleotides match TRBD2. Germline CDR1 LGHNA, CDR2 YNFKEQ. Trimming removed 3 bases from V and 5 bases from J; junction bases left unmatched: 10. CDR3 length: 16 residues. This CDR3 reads CASSQGGGGGRETQYF. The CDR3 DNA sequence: TGTGCCAGCAGCCAGGGCGGCGGGGGGGGTAGGGAGACCCAGTACTTC.

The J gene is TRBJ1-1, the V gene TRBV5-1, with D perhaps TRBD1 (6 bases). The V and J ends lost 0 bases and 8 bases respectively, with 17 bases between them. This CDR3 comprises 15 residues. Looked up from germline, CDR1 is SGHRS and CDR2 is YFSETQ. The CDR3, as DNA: TGCGCCAGCAGCTTGGCCGCACGGAGGGGGACCGAAGCTTTCTTT. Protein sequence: CASSLAARRGTEAFF.

The CDR3 reads CASSWDRATYEQYF. CDR3 nucleotides: TGTGCCAGCAGCTGGGACAGGGCGACCTACGAGCAGTACTTC. The chain combines TRBV5-6 with TRBJ2-7; TRBD1 agrees at 9 bases. Per germline, CDR1 SGHDT and CDR2 YYEEEE. V dropped 3 bases and J dropped 2; count of bases not matched to a gene: 3. The CDR3 totals 14 residues.

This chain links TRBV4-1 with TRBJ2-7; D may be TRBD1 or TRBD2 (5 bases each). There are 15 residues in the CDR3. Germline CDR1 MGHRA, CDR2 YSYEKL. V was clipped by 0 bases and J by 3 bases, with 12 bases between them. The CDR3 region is CASSQEPGRDYEQYF. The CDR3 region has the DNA TGCGCCAGCAGCCAAGAGCCGGGACGAGACTACGAGCAGTACTTC.

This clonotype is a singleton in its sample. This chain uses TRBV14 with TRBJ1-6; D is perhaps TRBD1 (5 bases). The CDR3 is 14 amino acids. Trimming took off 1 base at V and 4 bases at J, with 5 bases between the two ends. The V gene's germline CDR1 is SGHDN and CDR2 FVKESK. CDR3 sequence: CASSQGQYNSPLHF. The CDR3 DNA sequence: TGTGCCAGCAGCCAAGGACAGTATAATTCACCCCTCCACTTT.

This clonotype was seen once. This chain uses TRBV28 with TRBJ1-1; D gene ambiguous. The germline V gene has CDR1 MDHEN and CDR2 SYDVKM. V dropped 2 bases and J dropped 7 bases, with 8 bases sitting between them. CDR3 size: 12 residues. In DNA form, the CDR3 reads TGTGCCAGCAGTTTAGGGTGGCGTGAAGCTTTCTTT. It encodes CASSLGWREAFF. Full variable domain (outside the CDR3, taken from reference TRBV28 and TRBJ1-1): DVKVTQSSRYLVKRTGEKVFLECVQDMDHENMFWYRQDPGLGLRLIYFSYDVKMKEKGDIPEGYSVSREKKERFSLILESASTNQTSMYLCASSLGWREAFFGQGTRLTVV.

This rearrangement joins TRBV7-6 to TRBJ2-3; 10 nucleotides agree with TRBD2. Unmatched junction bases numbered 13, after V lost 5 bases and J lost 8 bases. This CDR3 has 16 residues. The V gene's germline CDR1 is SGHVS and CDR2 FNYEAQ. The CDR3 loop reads CASSPNIAGGPLTQYF. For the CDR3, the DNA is TGTGCCAGCAGCCCCAACATAGCGGGAGGCCCCCTTACGCAGTATTTT.

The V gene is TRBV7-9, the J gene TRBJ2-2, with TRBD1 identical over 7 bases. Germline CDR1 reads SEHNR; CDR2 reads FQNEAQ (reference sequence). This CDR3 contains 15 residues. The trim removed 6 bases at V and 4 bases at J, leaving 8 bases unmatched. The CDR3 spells CASRSGQRATGELFF. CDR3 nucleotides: TGTGCCAGCAGGTCGGGACAGAGAGCCACCGGGGAGCTGTTTTTT.

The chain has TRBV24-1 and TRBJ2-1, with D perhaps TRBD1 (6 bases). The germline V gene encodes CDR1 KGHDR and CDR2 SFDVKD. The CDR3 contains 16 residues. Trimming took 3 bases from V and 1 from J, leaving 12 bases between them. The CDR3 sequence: CATSDQQGGSYNEQFF. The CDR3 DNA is TGTGCCACCAGTGATCAACAGGGCGGGTCCTACAATGAGCAGTTCTTC.

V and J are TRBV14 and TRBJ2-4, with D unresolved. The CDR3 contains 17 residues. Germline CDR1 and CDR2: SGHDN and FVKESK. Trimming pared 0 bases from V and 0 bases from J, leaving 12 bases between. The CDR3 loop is CASSQDSSAEAKNIQYF. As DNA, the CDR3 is TGTGCCAGCAGCCAAGATTCCAGCGCGGAAGCCAAAAACATTCAGTACTTC.

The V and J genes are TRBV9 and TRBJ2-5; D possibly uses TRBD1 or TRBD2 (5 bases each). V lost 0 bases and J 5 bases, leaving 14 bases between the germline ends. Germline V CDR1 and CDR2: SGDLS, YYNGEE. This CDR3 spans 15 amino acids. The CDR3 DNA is TGTGCCAGCAGCGTAGGGCCGGGACCACAGGAGACCCAGTACTTC. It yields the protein CASSVGPGPQETQYF.

The CDR3 loop reads CASSKTSGFTDTQYF. The CDR3 DNA follows: TGCGCCAGCAGCAAAACTAGCGGTTTCACAGATACGCAGTATTTT. The chain couples TRBV4-1 to TRBJ2-3; 8 bases are a match to TRBD2. V was pared by 5 bases and J by 2 bases, with 6 bases of the junction left unmatched. The CDR3 consists of 15 residues. CDR1 MGHRA and CDR2 YSYEKL come from the germline V gene.

CDR3 nucleotides: TGTGCCTGGAAAGCAATTCCAGGGGGACACTATGGCTACACCTTC. Translation gives CAWKAIPGGHYGYTF. V and J are TRBV30 and TRBJ1-2; TRBD1 matches at 7 bases. The germline gives CDR1 GTSNPN, CDR2 SVGIG (reference sequence). With V trimmed by 4 bases and J by 3 bases, 11 bases remained unmatched. This CDR3 spans 15 amino acids. Based on the CDR3 plus reference TRBV30 and TRBJ1-2, the full variable domain is SQTIHQWPATLVQPVGSPLSLECTVEGTSNPNLYWYRQAAGRGLQLLFYSVGIGQISSEVPQNLSASRPQDRQFILSSKKLLLSDSGFYLCAWKAIPGGHYGYTFGSGTRLTVV.

The CDR3 sequence: CASGGAASRSYNEQFF. The CDR3 region has the DNA TGTGCCAGCGGGGGGGCTGCCTCTCGGTCCTACAATGAGCAGTTCTTC. This chain connects TRBV7-9 to TRBJ2-1; D possibly corresponds to TRBD2 (7 bases). Per the germline V gene, CDR1 is SEHNR and CDR2 is FQNEAQ (reference sequence). The V end was cut by 8 bases, the J end by 1 base, with 18 bases between. The CDR3 sequence is 16 residues long.

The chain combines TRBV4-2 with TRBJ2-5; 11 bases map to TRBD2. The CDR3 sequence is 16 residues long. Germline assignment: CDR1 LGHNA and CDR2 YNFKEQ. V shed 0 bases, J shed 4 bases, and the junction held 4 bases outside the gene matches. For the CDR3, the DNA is TGTGCCAGCAGCCAAGAACTAGCGGGAGTCCCAGAGACCCAGTACTTC. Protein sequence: CASSQELAGVPETQYF.

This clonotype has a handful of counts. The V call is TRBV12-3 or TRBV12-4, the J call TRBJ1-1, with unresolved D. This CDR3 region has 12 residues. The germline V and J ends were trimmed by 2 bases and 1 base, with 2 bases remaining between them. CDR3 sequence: CASSLQNTEAFF. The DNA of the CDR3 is TGTGCCAGCAGTTTACAGAACACTGAAGCTTTCTTT.

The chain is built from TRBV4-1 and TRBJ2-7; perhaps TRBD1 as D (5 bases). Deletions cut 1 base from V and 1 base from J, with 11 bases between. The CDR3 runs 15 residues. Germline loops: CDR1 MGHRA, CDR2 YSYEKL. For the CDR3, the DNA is TGCGCCAGCAGCCAAGTGGAGACAGCTTCCTACGAGCAGTACTTC. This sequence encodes CASSQVETASYEQYF.

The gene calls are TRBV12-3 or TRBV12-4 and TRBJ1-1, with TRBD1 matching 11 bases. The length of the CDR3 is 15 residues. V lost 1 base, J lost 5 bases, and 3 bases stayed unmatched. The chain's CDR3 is CASSLEGQGGTEAFF. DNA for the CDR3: TGTGCCAGCAGTTTAGAGGGACAGGGGGGGACTGAAGCTTTCTTT.